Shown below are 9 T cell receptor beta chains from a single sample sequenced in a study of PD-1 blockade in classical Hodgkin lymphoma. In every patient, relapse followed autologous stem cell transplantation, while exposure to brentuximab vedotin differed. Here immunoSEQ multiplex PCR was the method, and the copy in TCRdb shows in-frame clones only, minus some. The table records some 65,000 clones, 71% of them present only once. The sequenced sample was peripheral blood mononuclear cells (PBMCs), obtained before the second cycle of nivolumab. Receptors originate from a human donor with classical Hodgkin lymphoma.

This chain's CDR3 is CASSAPSYSYEQYF. CDR3 sequence (DNA): TGTGCCAGCAGTGCCCCTAGTTACTCCTACGAGCAGTACTTC. The V gene is TRBV6-1, the J gene TRBJ2-7; the D is unclear. The CDR3 is 14 residues long. Trimming took off 4 bases at V and 0 bases at J, with 10 bases between the two ends. Germline V lookup: CDR1 MNHNS, CDR2 SASEGT.

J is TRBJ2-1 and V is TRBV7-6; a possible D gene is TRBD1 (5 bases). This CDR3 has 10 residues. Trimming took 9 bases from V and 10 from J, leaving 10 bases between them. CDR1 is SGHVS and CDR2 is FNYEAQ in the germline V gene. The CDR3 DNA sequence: TGTGCCAGGGCCCCAGGGGAGCAGTTCTTC. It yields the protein CARAPGEQFF.

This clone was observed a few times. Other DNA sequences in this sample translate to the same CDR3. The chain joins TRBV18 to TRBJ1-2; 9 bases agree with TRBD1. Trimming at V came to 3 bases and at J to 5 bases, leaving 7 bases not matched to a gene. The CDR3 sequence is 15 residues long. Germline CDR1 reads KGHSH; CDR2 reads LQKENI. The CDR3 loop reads CASSPPGQGDYGYTF. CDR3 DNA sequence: TGTGCCAGCTCACCTCCGGGACAGGGAGATTATGGCTACACCTTC.

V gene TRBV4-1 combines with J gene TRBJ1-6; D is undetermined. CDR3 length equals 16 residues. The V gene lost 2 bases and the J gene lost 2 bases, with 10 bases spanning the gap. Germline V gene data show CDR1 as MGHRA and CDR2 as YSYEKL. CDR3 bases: TGCGCCAGCAGCCAACCTCCAACAGCCTATAATTCACCCCTCCACTTT. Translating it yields CASSQPPTAYNSPLHF.

The CDR3 reads CASSLGRTASNEQFF. The CDR3 region has the DNA TGTGCCAGCAGCTTGGGGCGGACAGCTAGCAATGAGCAGTTCTTC. V gene TRBV5-4 combines with J gene TRBJ2-1; D might be TRBD1 (6 bases). Germline V gene data show CDR1 as SGHNT and CDR2 as YYREEE (reference sequence). The CDR3 runs to 15 residues. Trimming took off 0 bases at V and 6 bases at J, with 13 bases between the two ends.

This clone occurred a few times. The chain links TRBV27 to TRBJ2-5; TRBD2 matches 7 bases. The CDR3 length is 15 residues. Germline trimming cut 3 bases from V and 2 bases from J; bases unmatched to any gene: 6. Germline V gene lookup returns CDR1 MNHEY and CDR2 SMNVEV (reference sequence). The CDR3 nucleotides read TGTGCCAGCAGTTTTTCCCCAGCGGGGCAAGAGACCCAGTACTTC. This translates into CASSFSPAGQETQYF.

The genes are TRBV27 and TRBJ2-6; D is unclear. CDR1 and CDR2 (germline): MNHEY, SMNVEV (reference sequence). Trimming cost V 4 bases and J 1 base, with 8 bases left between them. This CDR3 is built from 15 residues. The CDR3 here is CASSSSLSGANVLTF. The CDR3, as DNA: TGTGCCAGCAGTTCCAGTCTGTCTGGGGCCAACGTCCTGACTTTC.

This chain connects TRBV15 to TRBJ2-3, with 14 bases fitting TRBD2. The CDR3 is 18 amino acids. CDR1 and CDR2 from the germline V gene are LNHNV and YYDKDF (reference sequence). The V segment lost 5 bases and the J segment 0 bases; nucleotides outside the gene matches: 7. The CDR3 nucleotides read TGTGCCACCAGCGCCAGACTAGCGGGAGGGCGGAGCACAGATACGCAGTATTTT. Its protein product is CATSARLAGGRSTDTQYF. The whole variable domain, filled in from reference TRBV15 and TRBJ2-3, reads DAMVIQNPRYQVTQFGKPVTLSCSQTLNHNVMYWYQQKSSQAPKLLFHYYDKDFNNEADTPDNFQSRRPNTSFCFLDIRSPGLGDTAMYLCATSARLAGGRSTDTQYFGPGTRLTVL.

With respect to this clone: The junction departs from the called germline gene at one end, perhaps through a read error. This CDR3 reads CASSSGEYQETQYF. CDR3 sequence (DNA): TGTGCTAGCAGCTCGGGGGAGTACCAAGAGACCCAGTACTTC. The chain couples TRBV7-7 to TRBJ2-5, with D maybe TRBD2 (6 bases). The CDR3 extends over 14 amino acids. The germline V gene encodes CDR1 SSHAT and CDR2 FNYEAQ (reference sequence).